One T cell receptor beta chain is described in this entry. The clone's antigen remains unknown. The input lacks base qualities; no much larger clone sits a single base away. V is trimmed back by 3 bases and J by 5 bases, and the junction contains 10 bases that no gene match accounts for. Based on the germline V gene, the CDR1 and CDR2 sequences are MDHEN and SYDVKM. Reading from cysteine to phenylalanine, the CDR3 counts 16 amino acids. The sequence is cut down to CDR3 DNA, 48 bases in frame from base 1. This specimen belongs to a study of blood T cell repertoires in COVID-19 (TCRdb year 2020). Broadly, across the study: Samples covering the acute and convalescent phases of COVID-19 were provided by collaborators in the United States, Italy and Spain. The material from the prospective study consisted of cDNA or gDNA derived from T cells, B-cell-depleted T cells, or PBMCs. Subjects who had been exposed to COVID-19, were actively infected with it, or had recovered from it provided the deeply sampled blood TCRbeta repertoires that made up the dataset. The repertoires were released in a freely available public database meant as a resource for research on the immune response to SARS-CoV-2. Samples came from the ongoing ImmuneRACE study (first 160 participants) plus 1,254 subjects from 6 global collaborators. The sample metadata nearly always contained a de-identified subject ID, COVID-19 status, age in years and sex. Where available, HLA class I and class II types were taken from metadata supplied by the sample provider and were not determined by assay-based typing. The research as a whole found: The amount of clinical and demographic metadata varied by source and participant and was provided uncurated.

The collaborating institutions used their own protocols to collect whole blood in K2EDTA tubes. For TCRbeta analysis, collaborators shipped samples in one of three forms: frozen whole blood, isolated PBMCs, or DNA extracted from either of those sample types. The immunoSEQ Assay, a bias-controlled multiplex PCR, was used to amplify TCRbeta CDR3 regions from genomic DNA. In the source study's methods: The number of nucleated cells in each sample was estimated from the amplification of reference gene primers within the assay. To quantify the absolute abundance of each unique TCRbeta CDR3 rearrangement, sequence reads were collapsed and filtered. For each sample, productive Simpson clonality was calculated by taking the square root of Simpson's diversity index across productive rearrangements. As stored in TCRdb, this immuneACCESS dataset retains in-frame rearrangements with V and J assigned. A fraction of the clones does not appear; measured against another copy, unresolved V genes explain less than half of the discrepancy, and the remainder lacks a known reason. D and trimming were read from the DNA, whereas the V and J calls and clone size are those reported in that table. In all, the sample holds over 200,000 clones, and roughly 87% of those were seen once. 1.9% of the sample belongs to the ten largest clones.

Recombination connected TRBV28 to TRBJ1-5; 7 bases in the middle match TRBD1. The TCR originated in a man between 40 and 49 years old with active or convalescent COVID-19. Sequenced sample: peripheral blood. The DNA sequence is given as TGTGCCAGCAGTTTGCGACAGGGCGGGGAAGATCAGCCCCAGCATTTT. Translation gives CASSLRQGGEDQPQHF.